This T cell receptor beta chain was documented in a study of cytomegalovirus exposure and HLA in healthy donors. This PCR relied on a set of 60 Vbeta primers and 13 Jbeta primers. As handled by the study authors: Roughly 12 million shared chains were among approximately 80 million unique TCR beta chains counted in a later analysis. Assay used: immunoSEQ multiplex PCR; TCRdb lists only in-frame clones, some missing. That table is the source of V, J and clone size, and D and trimming were worked out from the DNA. The repertoire holds some 110,000 clones, with roughly 73% as singletons. This clone appeared a single time. Its antigen is undetermined. Germline CDR1 LGHNT, CDR2 FRNRAP. V dropped 1 base and J dropped 1; count of bases not matched to a gene: 9. The CDR3 loop spans 18 amino acids. The study, taken as a whole, reports: HLA allele associations emerged for 15,000 to 20,000 TCR beta sequences in a later analysis, at 0.05 false discovery rate.

This clonotype was obtained from a man aged 40-50 years in good health and CMV-seronegative. The chain links TRBV12-5 to TRBJ2-3, with 9 bases identical to TRBD1. Material for sequencing was PBMCs. The DNA of the CDR3 is TGTGCTAGTGGTTTGGGGGCACAGGGGGCGGTCGGCACAGATACGCAGTATTTT. Translating it yields CASGLGAQGAVGTDTQYF. The whole variable domain, filled in from reference TRBV12-5 and TRBJ2-3, reads DARVTQTPRHKVTEMGQEVTMRCQPILGHNTVFWYRQTMMQGLELLAYFRNRAPLDDSGMPKDRFSAEMPDATLATLKIQPSEPRDSAVYFCASGLGAQGAVGTDTQYFGPGTRLTVL.